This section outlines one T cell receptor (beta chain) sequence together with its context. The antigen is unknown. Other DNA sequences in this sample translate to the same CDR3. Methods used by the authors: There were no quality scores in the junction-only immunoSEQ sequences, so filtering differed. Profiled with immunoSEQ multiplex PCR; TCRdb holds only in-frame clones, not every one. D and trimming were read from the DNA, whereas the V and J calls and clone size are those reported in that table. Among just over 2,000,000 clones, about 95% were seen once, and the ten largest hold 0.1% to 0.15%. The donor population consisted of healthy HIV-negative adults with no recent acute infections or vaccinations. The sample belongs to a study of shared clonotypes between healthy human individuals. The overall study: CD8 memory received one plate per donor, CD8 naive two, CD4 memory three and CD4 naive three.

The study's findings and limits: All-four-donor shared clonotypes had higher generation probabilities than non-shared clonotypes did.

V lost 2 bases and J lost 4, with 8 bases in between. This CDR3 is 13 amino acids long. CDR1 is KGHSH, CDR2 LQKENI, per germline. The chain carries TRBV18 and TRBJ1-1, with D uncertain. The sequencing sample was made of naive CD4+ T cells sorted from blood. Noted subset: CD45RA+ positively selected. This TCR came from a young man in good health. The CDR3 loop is CASSPNRATEAFF. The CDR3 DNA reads TGTGCCAGCTCACCAAACAGAGCCACTGAAGCTTTCTTT.